One sample yielded the 28 T cell receptor beta chains listed below, sequenced in a study of blood T cell repertoires in COVID-19. Assay: immunoSEQ multiplex PCR; the TCRdb copy retains only in-frame clones and omits some. The sample has about 250,000 clones, approximately 80% seen once; the top ten hold 27%. The sample consisted of peripheral blood. Every receptor here comes from a man aged 40-50 years with acute or convalescent COVID-19.

With respect to this clone: Other DNA sequences in the same sample also yield this CDR3. The chain couples TRBV5-1 to TRBJ2-7, with D possibly matching TRBD2 (6 bases). Trimming removed 2 bases at V and 0 bases at J, with 9 bases between. The CDR3 loop spans 14 amino acids. In germline, CDR1 is SGHRS, CDR2 YFSETQ. The CDR3 loop is CASSFTGSSYEQYF. Here the CDR3 DNA reads TGCGCCAGCAGCTTTACCGGGAGCTCCTACGAGCAGTACTTC.

The chain carries TRBV4-3 and TRBJ1-3; D gene unclear. The germline V gene has CDR1 LGHNA and CDR2 YSLEER. V lost 1 base and J 0 bases, leaving 16 bases between the germline ends. The CDR3 spans 18 residues. The CDR3 spells CASSQASKKSFSGNTIYF. CDR3 nucleotide sequence: TGCGCCAGCAGCCAAGCTAGTAAGAAGAGCTTCTCTGGAAACACCATATATTTT.

This sequence joins TRBV7-9 and TRBJ2-2, with 10 bases that match TRBD2. CDR1 and CDR2 from the germline V gene are SEHNR and FQNEAQ (reference sequence). This CDR3 region has 16 residues. J was trimmed by 5 bases and V by 0 bases; bases with no gene match: 3. The CDR3 is CASSLASGRATGELFF. The CDR3 DNA sequence: TGTGCCAGCAGCTTAGCGAGCGGGAGGGCGACCGGGGAGCTGTTTTTT. The whole variable domain, remainder taken from reference TRBV7-9 and TRBJ2-2, is DTGVSQNPRHKITKRGQNVTFRCDPISEHNRLYWYRQTLGQGPEFLTYFQNEAQLEKSRLLSDRFSAERPKGSFSTLEIQRTEQGDSAMYLCASSLASGRATGELFFGEGSRLTVL.

The J gene is TRBJ1-5, the V gene TRBV7-9; TRBD1 agrees at 11 bases. The CDR3 is 14 amino acids. With V trimmed by 4 bases and J by 6 bases, 2 bases remained unmatched. The germline gives CDR1 SEHNR, CDR2 FQNEAQ (reference sequence). CDR3 sequence reads: CASSSDRGLQPQHF. CDR3 in DNA: TGTGCCAGCAGCTCGGACAGGGGGCTTCAGCCCCAGCATTTT.

The V and J genes are TRBV30 and TRBJ2-2; maybe TRBD2 (5 bases). The germline V gene has CDR1 GTSNPN and CDR2 SVGIG (reference sequence). The V end lost 5 bases, the J end lost 0 bases, and 7 bases lay between the germline ends. The CDR3 length is 13 residues. CDR3 in amino acids: CAWSGANTGELFF. Written as DNA, the CDR3 is TGTGCCTGGTCCGGGGCGAACACCGGGGAGCTGTTTTTT. Based on the CDR3 plus reference TRBV30 and TRBJ2-2, the full variable domain is SQTIHQWPATLVQPVGSPLSLECTVEGTSNPNLYWYRQAAGRGLQLLFYSVGIGQISSEVPQNLSASRPQDRQFILSSKKLLLSDSGFYLCAWSGANTGELFFGEGSRLTVL.

The chain joins TRBV6-5 to TRBJ2-7, with 11 bases fitting TRBD2. J gave up 1 base and V 4 bases, and 3 bases lay outside the gene matches. Per the germline V gene, CDR1 is MNHEY and CDR2 is SVGAGI. The CDR3 loop spans 15 amino acids. This CDR3 is CASSLLAGGSYEQYF. CDR3 nucleotide sequence: TGTGCCAGCAGTTTGCTAGCGGGAGGTTCCTACGAGCAGTACTTC.

The chain combines TRBV4-2 with TRBJ1-5, with no clear D. This CDR3 spans 16 amino acids. V dropped 0 bases and J dropped 5 bases, with 14 bases sitting between them. The germline CDR1 and CDR2 sequences are LGHNA and YNFKEQ. CDR3 amino acids: CASSQDWRSADQPQHF. CDR3 sequence (DNA): TGTGCCAGCAGCCAAGATTGGAGGTCGGCTGATCAGCCCCAGCATTTT.

The genes are TRBV2 and TRBJ1-6; 7 positions match TRBD1. Germline CDR1 reads SNHLY; CDR2 reads FYNNEI. The CDR3 runs 13 residues. The ends lost 7 bases at V and 7 bases at J; junction bases unmatched: 4. CDR3 DNA sequence: TGTGCCAGCACTGACAGGGCCAATTCACCCCTCCACTTT. It encodes CASTDRANSPLHF.

The chain employs TRBV5-4 and TRBJ1-2, with TRBD1 matching over 9 bases. V shed 7 bases, J shed 7 bases, and the junction held 8 bases outside the gene matches. In germline, CDR1 is SGHNT, CDR2 YYREEE (reference sequence). The CDR3 covers 13 residues. CDR3 in amino acids: CASRTGAGRGYTF. CDR3 nucleotide sequence: TGTGCCAGCCGGACAGGGGCAGGACGTGGCTACACCTTC.

The gene calls are TRBV5-6 and TRBJ1-1; a possible D gene is TRBD1 (6 bases). Between the trimmed V and J ends, which lost 2 bases and 1 base, there was a span of 12 bases. The V gene's germline CDR1 is SGHDT and CDR2 YYEEEE. The CDR3 sequence is 15 residues long. The CDR3 here is CASSLTGSGNTEAFF. In DNA, the CDR3 is TGTGCCAGCAGCTTAACAGGGTCGGGGAACACTGAAGCTTTCTTT.

This clone was seen only once. This chain connects TRBV5-1 to TRBJ1-1, with TRBD1 identical over 7 bases. CDR1 is SGHRS and CDR2 is YFSETQ in the germline V gene. V shed 4 bases, J shed 4 bases, and the junction held 10 bases outside the gene matches. The CDR3 covers 15 residues. The CDR3 reads CASSPRQGRGTEAFF. The CDR3, as DNA: TGCGCCAGCAGCCCGCGACAGGGCCGAGGCACTGAAGCTTTCTTT. The full variable domain, its missing parts supplied by reference TRBV5-1 and TRBJ1-1, is KAGVTQTPRYLIKTRGQQVTLSCSPISGHRSVSWYQQTPGQGLQFLFEYFSETQRNKGNFPGRFSGRQFSNSRSEMNVSTLELGDSALYLCASSPRQGRGTEAFFGQGTRLTVV.

V gene TRBV27 combines with J gene TRBJ1-2, with D possibly TRBD1 on 5 matching bases. Trimming removed 3 bases from V and 0 bases from J, with 20 bases in between. From germline, CDR1 is MNHEY and CDR2 SMNVEV (reference sequence). The CDR3 runs 18 residues. CDR3 region: CASSFTATRQKANYGYTF. CDR3 nucleotide sequence: TGTGCCAGCAGTTTCACGGCGACAAGACAGAAAGCTAACTATGGCTACACCTTC.

For the CDR3, the DNA is TGTGCCAGCAGCGTAGGGCGGGGACGATACGAGCAGTACTTC. Protein product: CASSVGRGRYEQYF. This rearrangement joins TRBV9 to TRBJ2-7; TRBD2 is a possible D gene (6 bases). Trimming removed 0 bases at V and 4 bases at J, with 11 bases between. Germline CDR1 reads SGDLS; CDR2 reads YYNGEE. The CDR3 loop spans 14 amino acids.

This rearrangement joins TRBV10-2 to TRBJ2-1; D perhaps matches TRBD2 (5 bases). Between the trimmed V and J ends, which lost 3 bases and 3 bases, there was a span of 15 bases. The CDR3 covers 16 residues. Per the germline V gene, CDR1 is WSHSY and CDR2 is SAAADI. The DNA for the CDR3 is TGCGCCAGCAGTGAAGTGGGCCCTGGAGGCTACAATGAGCAGTTCTTC. It translates to CASSEVGPGGYNEQFF.

Only a few counts were recorded for this clone. The CDR3 region has the DNA TGCGCCAGCAGCACGGGACTAGCGGGAGGGGGAAACGAGCAGTACTTC. It is translated as CASSTGLAGGGNEQYF. The chain couples TRBV5-1 to TRBJ2-7, with TRBD2 identical over 16 bases. The germline CDR1 and CDR2 sequences are SGHRS and YFSETQ. V was pared by 4 bases and J by 5 bases, with 6 bases of the junction left unmatched. This CDR3 is built from 16 residues.

The V and J genes are TRBV11-2 and TRBJ1-4; D call uncertain. This CDR3 is 13 amino acids long. The germline V gene encodes CDR1 SGHAT and CDR2 FQNNGV. V was pared by 0 bases and J by 7 bases, with 6 bases between. The CDR3 region has the DNA TGTGCCAGCAGCTTAGATCGTTTTGAAAAACTGTTTTTT. Protein: CASSLDRFEKLFF.

This clone was counted a few times. The chain couples TRBV7-2 to TRBJ1-2, with a weak D call TRBD1 (5 bases). This CDR3 is 13 amino acids long. Per the germline V gene, CDR1 is SGHTA and CDR2 is FQGNSA. Trimming cost V 4 bases and J 6 bases, with 12 bases left between them. Here the CDR3 reads CASSSLRGDGYTF. CDR3 nucleotides: TGTGCCAGCAGCTCGCTCCGGGGGGATGGCTACACCTTC.

The J gene is TRBJ2-6, the V gene TRBV2; TRBD1 is a possible D gene (6 bases). The ends were cut back, 5 bases at V and 4 bases at J, with 15 bases in the middle. This CDR3 has 16 amino acids. Germline CDR1 and CDR2: SNHLY and FYNNEI. The CDR3 region is CASSTHRVRGANVLTF. For the CDR3, the DNA is TGTGCCAGCAGTACACACAGGGTCCGCGGGGCCAACGTCCTGACTTTC.

The chain has TRBV18 and TRBJ2-7; possible D gene TRBD2, 6 bases. V was cut by 6 bases and J by 0 bases, with 12 bases left in between. This CDR3 region has 14 residues. The germline CDR1 and CDR2 sequences are KGHSH and LQKENI. CDR3 amino acids: CASSAGSVSYEQYF. CDR3 nucleotides: TGTGCCAGCTCCGCGGGAAGTGTCTCCTACGAGCAGTACTTC. The entire variable domain, with the rest obtained from reference TRBV18 and TRBJ2-7, is as follows: NAGVMQNPRHLVRRRGQEARLRCSPMKGHSHVYWYRQLPEEGLKFMVYLQKENIIDESGMPKERFSAEFPKEGPSILRIQQVVRGDSAAYFCASSAGSVSYEQYFGPGTRLTVT.

The rearrangement links TRBV4-1 to TRBJ1-1; a weak D match, TRBD1 (5 bases). The CDR3 has 16 amino acids. The V end lost 4 bases, the J end lost 4 bases, and 19 bases lay between the germline ends. The V gene's germline CDR1 is MGHRA and CDR2 YSYEKL. The CDR3 DNA follows: TGCGCCAGCAGCCGCGCCCCGGGGGGGAGGGCCACTGAAGCTTTCTTT. Its translation is CASSRAPGGRATEAFF.

This chain links TRBV24-1 with TRBJ2-2; D not certain. V lost 3 bases and J 8 bases, leaving 6 bases between the germline ends. The germline gives CDR1 KGHDR, CDR2 SFDVKD. The CDR3 is 12 amino acids. The CDR3 DNA reads TGTGCCACCAGTGATAATTCGGGGGAGCTGTTTTTT. This translates into CATSDNSGELFF.

Written as DNA, the CDR3 is TGTGCCAGCAGCGCTTGGACAGGGGGCGACTATGGCTACACCTTC. Amino acids: CASSAWTGGDYGYTF. This chain links TRBV4-2 with TRBJ1-2; 11 bases line up with TRBD1. The CDR3 covers 15 residues. Germline V gene lookup returns CDR1 LGHNA and CDR2 YNFKEQ. V lost 5 bases and J lost 3; bases outside the gene matches: 5.

The rearrangement joins TRBV27 to TRBJ1-1, with TRBD1 matching over 7 bases. V lost 2 bases and J lost 3; bases outside the gene matches: 3. The CDR3 length is 14 residues. Germline CDR1 reads MNHEY; CDR2 reads SMNVEV (reference sequence). CDR3 region: CASSLGTVDTEAFF. Here the CDR3 DNA reads TGTGCCAGCAGTTTAGGGACAGTCGACACTGAAGCTTTCTTT.

V is TRBV5-1 and J is TRBJ2-3; possible D gene TRBD1, 8 bases. The V gene's germline CDR1 is SGHRS and CDR2 YFSETQ. Between the trimmed V and J ends, which lost 5 bases and 0 bases, there was a span of 28 bases. The CDR3 is 20 residues long. CDR3 sequence (DNA): TGCGCCAGCAGAGACTTAAAACAGGGGGGGAGTATCTATAGCACAGATACGCAGTATTTT. As protein: CASRDLKQGGSIYSTDTQYF. The whole variable domain, filled in from reference TRBV5-1 and TRBJ2-3, reads KAGVTQTPRYLIKTRGQQVTLSCSPISGHRSVSWYQQTPGQGLQFLFEYFSETQRNKGNFPGRFSGRQFSNSRSEMNVSTLELGDSALYLCASRDLKQGGSIYSTDTQYFGPGTRLTVL.

This clone is a singleton in its sample. This chain links TRBV18 with TRBJ1-2; no firm D call. V lost 0 bases and J lost 7, with 9 bases in between. This CDR3 has 13 residues. The germline CDR1 and CDR2 sequences are KGHSH and LQKENI. For the CDR3, the DNA is TGTGCCAGCTCACCACCGTTGAGGGTTGGCTACACCTTC. Protein product: CASSPPLRVGYTF.

This chain connects TRBV23-1 to TRBJ1-5; tentatively, D is TRBD1 (5 bases). TRBV23-1 has ORF status, its function being uncertain. This CDR3 spans 16 amino acids. Trimming stripped 0 bases from V and 4 bases from J, with 13 bases between. The CDR3 sequence: CASSQSPGRGNQPQHF. The CDR3 DNA reads as TGCGCCAGCAGTCAATCGCCAGGGCGGGGGAATCAGCCCCAGCATTTT.

This sequence joins TRBV3-1 (or the pseudogene TRBV3-2) and TRBJ1-4; no firm D call. The V end lost 0 bases, the J end lost 3 bases, and 5 bases lay between the germline ends. Germline V gene data show CDR1 as LGHDT and CDR2 as YNNKEL (reference sequence). This CDR3 spans 14 amino acids. The CDR3 DNA reads as TGTGCCAGCAGCCAAGAGGCTCCTAATGAAAAACTGTTTTTT. As protein: CASSQEAPNEKLFF.

CDR3 sequence reads: CASSLLRGSTDTQYF. The DNA for the CDR3 is TGTGCCAGCAGCCTCTTGCGGGGGAGCACAGATACGCAGTATTTT. V is TRBV13 and J is TRBJ2-3, with 7 positions matching TRBD2. The CDR3 consists of 15 residues. Germline CDR1 is PRHDT and CDR2 is FYEKMQ (reference sequence). V gave up 5 bases and J gave up 0 bases; unmatched junction bases: 5.